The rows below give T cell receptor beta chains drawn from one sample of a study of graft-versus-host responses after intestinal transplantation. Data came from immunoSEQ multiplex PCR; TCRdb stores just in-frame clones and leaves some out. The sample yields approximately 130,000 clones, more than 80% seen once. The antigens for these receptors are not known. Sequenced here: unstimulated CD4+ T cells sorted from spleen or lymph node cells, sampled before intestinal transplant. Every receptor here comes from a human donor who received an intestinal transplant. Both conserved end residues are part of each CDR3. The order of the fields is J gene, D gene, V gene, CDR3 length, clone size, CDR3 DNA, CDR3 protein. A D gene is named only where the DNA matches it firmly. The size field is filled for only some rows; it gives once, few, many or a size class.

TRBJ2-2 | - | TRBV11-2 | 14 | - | TGTGCCAGCAGGCGGCAGCCGAACACCGGGGAGCTGTTTTTT | CASRRQPNTGELFF
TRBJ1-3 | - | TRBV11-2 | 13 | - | TGTGCCAGCAGCTTATACAGGGCCAGCACCATATATTTT | CASSLYRASTIYF
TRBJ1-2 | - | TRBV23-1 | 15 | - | TGCGCCAGCAGTCAACCCCCCCAGGTCGGATATGGCTACACCTTC | CASSQPPQVGYGYTF
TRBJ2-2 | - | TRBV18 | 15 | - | TGTGCCAGCTCACCTACCCAGGAACCCACCGGGGAGCTGTTTTTT | CASSPTQEPTGELFF
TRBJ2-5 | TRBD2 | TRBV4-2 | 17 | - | TGTGCCAGCAGCCAACCCAAGCTAGCGGGGGGGCAAGAGACCCAGTACTTC | CASSQPKLAGGQETQYF
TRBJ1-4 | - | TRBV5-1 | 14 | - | TGCGCCAGCAGCTTCCGGGACGTGGGTGAAAAACTGTTTTTT | CASSFRDVGEKLFF
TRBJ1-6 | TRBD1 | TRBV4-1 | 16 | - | TGCGCCAGCAGCCAGGAGACAGGGAGGTTTTCCTCACCCCTCCACTTT | CASSQETGRFSSPLHF
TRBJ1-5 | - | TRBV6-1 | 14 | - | TGTGCCAGCAGTGATCGAAATAGCAATCAGCCCCAGCATTTT | CASSDRNSNQPQHF
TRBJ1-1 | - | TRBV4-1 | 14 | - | TGCGCCAGCAGCATACGACTCCAGAACACTGAAGCTTTCTTT | CASSIRLQNTEAFF
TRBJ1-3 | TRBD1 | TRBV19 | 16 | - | TGTGCCAGTAGACACCGACAGGGAATATCTGGAAACACCATATATTTT | CASRHRQGISGNTIYF
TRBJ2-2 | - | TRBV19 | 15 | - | TGTGCCAGTACCTTAGGGGGAGGGAGCACCGGGGAGCTGTTTTTT | CASTLGGGSTGELFF
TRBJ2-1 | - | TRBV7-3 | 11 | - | TGTGCCAGCAGCTTAGGAAATGAGCAGTTCTTC | CASSLGNEQFF
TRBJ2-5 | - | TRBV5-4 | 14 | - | TGTGCCAGCAGCTTGGGGGCGGTTAAAGAGACCCAGTACTTC | CASSLGAVKETQYF
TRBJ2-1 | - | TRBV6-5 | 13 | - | TGTGCCAGCAGTTACCGCGAGGGGAGTGAGCAGTTCTTC | CASSYREGSEQFF
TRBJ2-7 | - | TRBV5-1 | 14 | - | TGCGCCAGCAGCTTGGGACCAACCTTCTACGAGCAGTACTTC | CASSLGPTFYEQYF
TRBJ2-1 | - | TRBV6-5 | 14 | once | TGTGCCAGCAGTGTTAGTAGCTCCTACAATGAGCAGTTCTTC | CASSVSSSYNEQFF
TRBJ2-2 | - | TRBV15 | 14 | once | TGTGCCACCAGCAAGGGGGAGTTCACCGGGGAGCTGTTTTTT | CATSKGEFTGELFF
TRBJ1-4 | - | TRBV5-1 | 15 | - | TGCGCCAGCAGCTTTTATGGGGGGCGTAATGAAAAACTGTTTTTT | CASSFYGGRNEKLFF
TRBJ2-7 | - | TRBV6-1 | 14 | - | TGTGCCAGCGCCCCTGGGGGTACACTCTACGAGCAGTACTTC | CASAPGGTLYEQYF
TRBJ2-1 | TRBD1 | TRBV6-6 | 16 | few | TGTGCCAGCAGTACAAGGACAGGGACAGGGTTTTCTAAGCAGTTCTTC | CASSTRTGTGFSKQFF
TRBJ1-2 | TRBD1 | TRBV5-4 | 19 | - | TGTGCCAGCAGCCTCCTTTACGGGACAGGGGCCCAGGGAGGCTATGGCTACACCTTC | CASSLLYGTGAQGGYGYTF